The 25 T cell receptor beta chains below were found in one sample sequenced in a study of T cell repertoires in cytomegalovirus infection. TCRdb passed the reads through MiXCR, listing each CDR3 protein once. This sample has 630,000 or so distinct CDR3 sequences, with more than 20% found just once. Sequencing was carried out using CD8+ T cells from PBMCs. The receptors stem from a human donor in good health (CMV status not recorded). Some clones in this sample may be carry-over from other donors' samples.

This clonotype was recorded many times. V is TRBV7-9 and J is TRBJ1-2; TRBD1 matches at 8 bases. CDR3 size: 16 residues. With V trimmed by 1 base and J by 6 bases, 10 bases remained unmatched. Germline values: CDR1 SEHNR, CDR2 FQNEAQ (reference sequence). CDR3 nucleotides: TGTGCCAGCAGCTTAGAAATTTCGGACAGGGCAGATGGCTACACCTTC. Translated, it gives CASSLEISDRADGYTF.

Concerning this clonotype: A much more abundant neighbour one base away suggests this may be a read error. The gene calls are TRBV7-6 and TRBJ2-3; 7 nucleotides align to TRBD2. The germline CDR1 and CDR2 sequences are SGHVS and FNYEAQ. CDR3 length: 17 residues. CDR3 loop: CASSLSPVVAGTDTQCF. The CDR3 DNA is TGTGCCAGCAGCTTATCCCCAGTGGTAGCGGGCACAGATACGCAGTGTTTT. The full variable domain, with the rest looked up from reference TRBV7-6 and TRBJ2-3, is GAGVSQSPRYKVTKRGQDVALRCDPISGHVSLYWYRQALGQGPEFLTYFNYEAQQDKSGLPNDRFSAERPEGSISTLTIQRTEQRDSAMYRCASSLSPVVAGTDTQCFGPGTRLTVL.

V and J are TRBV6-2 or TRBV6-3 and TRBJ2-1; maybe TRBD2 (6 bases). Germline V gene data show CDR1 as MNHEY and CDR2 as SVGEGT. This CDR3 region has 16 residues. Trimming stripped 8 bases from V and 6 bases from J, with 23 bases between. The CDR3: CASLTGVGLGANEQFF. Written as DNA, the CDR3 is TGTGCCAGCTTGACGGGGGTGGGGTTAGGAGCCAATGAGCAGTTCTTC.

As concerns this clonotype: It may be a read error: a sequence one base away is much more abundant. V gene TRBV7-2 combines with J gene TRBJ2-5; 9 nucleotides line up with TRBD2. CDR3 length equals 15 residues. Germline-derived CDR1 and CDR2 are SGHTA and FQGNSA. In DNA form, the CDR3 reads TGTGCCAGCAGCTCGGTAGCGGGGGAATGGGAGACCCGGTACTTC. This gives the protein CASSSVAGEWETRYF.

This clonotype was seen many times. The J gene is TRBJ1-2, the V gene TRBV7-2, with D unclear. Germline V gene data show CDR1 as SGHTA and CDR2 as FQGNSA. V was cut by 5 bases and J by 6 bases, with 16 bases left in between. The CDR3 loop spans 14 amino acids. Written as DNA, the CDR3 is TGTGCCAGCAGCCCCCGAGACGTGCTCGATGGCTACACCTTC. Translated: CASSPRDVLDGYTF.

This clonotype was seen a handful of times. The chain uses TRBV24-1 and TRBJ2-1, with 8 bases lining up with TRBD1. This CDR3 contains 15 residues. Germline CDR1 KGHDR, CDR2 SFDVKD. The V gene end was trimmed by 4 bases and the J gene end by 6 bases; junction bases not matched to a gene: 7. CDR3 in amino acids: CATSDRTGFPNEQFF. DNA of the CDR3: TGTGCCACCAGTGACCGGACAGGGTTTCCCAATGAGCAGTTCTTC.

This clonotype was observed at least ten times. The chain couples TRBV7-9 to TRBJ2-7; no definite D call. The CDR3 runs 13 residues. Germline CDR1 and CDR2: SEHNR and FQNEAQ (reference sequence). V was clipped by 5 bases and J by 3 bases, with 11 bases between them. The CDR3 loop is CASSPDVDYEQYV. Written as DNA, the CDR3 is TGTGCCAGCAGCCCAGATGTCGACTACGAGCAGTACGTC.

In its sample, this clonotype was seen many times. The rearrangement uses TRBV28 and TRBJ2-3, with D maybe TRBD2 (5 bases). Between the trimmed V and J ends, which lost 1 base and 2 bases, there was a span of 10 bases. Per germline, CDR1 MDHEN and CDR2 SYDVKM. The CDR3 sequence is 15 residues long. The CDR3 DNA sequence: TGTGCCAGCAGTTTATTAAGGGAGATCACAGATACGCAGTATTTT. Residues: CASSLLREITDTQYF.

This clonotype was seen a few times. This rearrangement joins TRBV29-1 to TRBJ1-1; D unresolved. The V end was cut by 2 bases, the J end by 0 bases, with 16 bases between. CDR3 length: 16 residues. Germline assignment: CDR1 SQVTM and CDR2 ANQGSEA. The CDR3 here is CSVETVQEFMNTEAFF. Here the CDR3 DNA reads TGCAGCGTTGAAACCGTCCAAGAGTTCATGAACACTGAAGCTTTCTTT.

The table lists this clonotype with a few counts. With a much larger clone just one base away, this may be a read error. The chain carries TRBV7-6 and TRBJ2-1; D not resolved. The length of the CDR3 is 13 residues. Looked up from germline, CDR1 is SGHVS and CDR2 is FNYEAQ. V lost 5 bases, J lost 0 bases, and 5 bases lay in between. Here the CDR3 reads CASSKSSYNEQFF. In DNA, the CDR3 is TGTGCCAGCAGCAAGAGCTCCTACAATGAGCAGTTCTTC.

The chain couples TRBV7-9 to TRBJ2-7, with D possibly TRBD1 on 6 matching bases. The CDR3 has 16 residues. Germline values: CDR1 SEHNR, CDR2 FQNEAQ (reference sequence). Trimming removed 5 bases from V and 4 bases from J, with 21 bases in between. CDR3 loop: CASSDFLGANIYEQYF. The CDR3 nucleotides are TGTGCCAGCAGCGACTTTTTGGGGGCGAATATATACGAGCAGTACTTC.

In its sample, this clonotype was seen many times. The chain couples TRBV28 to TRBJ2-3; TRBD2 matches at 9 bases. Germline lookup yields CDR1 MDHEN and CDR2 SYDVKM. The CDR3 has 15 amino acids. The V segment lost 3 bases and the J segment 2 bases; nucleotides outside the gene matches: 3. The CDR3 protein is CASSLVAGDTDTQYF. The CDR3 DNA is TGTGCCAGCAGTTTGGTAGCGGGGGACACAGATACGCAGTATTTT.

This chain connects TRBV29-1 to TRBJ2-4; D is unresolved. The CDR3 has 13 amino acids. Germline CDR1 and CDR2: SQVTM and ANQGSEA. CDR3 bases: TGCAGTGGATGGGCAGCCACCGTGGGCATTCAGTACTTC. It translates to CSGWAATVGIQYF.

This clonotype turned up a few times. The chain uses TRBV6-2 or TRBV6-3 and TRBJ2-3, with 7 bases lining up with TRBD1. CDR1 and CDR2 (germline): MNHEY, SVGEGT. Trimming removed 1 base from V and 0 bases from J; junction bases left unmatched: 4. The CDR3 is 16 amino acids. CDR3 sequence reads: CASSYFGDRSTDTQYF. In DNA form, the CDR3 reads TGTGCCAGCAGTTACTTCGGGGACAGAAGCACAGATACGCAGTATTTT.

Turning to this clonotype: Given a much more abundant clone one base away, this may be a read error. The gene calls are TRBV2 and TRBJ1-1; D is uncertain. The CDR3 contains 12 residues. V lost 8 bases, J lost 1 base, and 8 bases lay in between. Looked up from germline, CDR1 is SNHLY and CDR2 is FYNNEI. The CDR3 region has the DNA TGTGCCAGCTTGCCAGGGAACACTGAAGCTTTCTTT. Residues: CASLPGNTEAFF. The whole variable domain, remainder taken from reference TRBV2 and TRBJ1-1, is EPEVTQTPSHQVTQMGQEVILRCVPISNHLYFYWYRQILGQKVEFLVSFYNNEISEKSEIFDDQFSVERPDGSNFTLKIRSTKLEDSAMYFCASLPGNTEAFFGQGTRLTVV.

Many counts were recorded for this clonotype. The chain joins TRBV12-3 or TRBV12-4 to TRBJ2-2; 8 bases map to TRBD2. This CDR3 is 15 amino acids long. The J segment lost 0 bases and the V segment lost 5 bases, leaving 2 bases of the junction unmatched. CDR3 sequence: CASSPGGTNTGELFF. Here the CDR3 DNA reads TGTGCCAGCAGTCCGGGGGGGACGAACACCGGGGAGCTGTTTTTT.

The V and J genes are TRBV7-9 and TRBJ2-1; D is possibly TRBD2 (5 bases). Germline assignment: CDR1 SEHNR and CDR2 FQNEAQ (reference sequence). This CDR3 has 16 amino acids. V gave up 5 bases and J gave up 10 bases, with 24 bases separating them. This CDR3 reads CASSPTGQRSAKEQFF. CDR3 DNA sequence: TGTGCCAGCAGCCCCACCGGTCAGCGGAGCGCCAAAGAGCAGTTCTTC.

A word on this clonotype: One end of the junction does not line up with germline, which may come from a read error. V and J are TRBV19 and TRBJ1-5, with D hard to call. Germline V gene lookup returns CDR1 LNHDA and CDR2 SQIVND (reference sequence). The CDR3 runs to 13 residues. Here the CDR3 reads CVSNQDSNQPQHF. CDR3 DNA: TGTGTCAGTAATCAGGATAGCAATCAGCCCCAGCATTTT.

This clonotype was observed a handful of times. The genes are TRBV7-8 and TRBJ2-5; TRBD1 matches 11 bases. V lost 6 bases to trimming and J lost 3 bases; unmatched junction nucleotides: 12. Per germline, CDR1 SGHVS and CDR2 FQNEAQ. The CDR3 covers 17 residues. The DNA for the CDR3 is TGTGCCAGCAGTTCTTTTGGACAGGGGGCGTTCGAAGAGACCCAGTACTTC. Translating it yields CASSSFGQGAFEETQYF.

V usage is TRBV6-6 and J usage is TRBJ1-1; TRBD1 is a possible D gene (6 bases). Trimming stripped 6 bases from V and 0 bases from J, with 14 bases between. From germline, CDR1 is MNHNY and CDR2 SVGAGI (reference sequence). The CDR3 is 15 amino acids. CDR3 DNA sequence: TGTGCCAGCAGGTCTCACAGGGACTTGAACACTGAAGCTTTCTTT. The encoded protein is CASRSHRDLNTEAFF.

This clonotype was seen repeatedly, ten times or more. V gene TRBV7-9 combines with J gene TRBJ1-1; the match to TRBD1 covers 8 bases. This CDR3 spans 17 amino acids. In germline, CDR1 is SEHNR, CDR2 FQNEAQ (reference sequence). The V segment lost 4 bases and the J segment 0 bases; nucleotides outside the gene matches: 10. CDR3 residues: CASSSGQEGSLNTEAFF. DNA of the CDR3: TGTGCCAGCAGCTCGGGACAGGAGGGATCTTTGAACACTGAAGCTTTCTTT.

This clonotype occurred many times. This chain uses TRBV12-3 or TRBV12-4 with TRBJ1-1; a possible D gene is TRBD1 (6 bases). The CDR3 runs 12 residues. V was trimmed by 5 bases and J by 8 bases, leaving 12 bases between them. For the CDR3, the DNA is TGTGCCAGCAGTCCCGGGACACCCGAAGCTTTCTTT. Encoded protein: CASSPGTPEAFF.

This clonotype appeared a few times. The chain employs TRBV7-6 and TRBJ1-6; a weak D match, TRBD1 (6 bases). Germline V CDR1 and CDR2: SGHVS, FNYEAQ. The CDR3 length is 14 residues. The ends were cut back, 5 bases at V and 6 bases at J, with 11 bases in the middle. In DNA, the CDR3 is TGTGCCAGCAGCCAGGGGCAGGGTAATTCACCCCTCCACTTT. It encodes CASSQGQGNSPLHF.

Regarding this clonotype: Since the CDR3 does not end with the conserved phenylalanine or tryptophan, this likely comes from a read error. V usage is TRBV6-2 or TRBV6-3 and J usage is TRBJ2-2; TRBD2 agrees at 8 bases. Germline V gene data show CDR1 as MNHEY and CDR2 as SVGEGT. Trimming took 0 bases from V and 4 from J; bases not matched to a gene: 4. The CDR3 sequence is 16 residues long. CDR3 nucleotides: TGTGCCAGCAGTTACTCAGGTCGGGGGGGCACCGGGGAGCTGTTTTAT. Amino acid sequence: CASSYSGRGGTGELFY.

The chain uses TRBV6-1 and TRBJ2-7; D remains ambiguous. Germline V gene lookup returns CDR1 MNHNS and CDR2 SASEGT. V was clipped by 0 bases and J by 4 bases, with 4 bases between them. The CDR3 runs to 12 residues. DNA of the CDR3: TGTGCCAGCAGTGAAGCGGTTTACGAGCAGTACGTC. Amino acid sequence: CASSEAVYEQYV.